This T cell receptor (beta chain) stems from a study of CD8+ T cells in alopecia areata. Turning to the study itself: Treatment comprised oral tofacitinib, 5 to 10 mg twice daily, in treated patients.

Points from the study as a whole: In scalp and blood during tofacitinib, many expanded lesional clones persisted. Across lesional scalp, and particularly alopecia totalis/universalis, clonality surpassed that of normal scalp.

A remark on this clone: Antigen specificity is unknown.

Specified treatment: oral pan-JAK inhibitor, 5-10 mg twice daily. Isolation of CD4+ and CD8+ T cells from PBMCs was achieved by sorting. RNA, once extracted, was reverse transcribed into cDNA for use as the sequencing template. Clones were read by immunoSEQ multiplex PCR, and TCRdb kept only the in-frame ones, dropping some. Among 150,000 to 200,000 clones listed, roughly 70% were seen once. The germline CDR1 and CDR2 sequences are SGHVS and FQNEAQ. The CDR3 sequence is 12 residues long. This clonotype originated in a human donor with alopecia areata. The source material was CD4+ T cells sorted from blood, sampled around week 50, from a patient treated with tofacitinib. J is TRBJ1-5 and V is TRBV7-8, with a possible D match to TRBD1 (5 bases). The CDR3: CSMGPGLQPQHF. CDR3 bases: TGTTCGATGGGGCCAGGGCTGCAGCCCCAGCATTTT.